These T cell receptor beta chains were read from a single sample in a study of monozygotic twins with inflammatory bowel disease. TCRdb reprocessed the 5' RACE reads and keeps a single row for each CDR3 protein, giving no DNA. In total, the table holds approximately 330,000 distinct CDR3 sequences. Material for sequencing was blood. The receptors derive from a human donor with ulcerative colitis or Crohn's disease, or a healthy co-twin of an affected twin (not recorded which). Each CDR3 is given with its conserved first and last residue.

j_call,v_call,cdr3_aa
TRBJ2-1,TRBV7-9,CASSLALGEGNEQFF
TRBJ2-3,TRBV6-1,CASSTGSGSTDTQYF
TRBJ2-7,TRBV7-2,CASSLGRPYEQYF
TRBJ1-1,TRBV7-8,CASSWRAGATEAFF
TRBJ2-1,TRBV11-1,CASSSSGTTHNEQFF
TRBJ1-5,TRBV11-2,CASSGDSFNQPQHF
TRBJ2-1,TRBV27,CTRSQGHEQFF
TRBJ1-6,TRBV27,CASSFRSSYNSPLHF
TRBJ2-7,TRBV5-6,CASSLTSGLTPGDYEQYF
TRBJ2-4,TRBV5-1,CASSSTAAKNIQYF
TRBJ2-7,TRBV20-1,CSARVPGTSGSVYEQYF
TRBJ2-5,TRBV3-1,CASSISGGAVERETQYF
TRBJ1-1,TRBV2,CASRRESNTEAFF
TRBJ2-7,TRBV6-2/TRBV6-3,CASSYAGSYEQYF
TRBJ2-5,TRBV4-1,CASSQEPVGRKGQYF
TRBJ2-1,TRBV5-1,CASSLEASGSALRFF
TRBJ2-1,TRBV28,CASRLLSGSSYNEQFF
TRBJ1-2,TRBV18,CASSPGAPHYGYTF
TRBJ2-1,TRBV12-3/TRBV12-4,CASSLVAGGPNEQFF
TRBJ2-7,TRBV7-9,CASSQVEFEQYF
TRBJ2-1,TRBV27,CASNHQGSYNEQFF
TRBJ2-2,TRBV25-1,CASSGVQRTNTGELFF
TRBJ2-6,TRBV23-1,CASSQSGISGANVLTF
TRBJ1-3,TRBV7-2,CASSLGGQPHSENTIYF
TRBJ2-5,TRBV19,CASSPSLIGTQYF
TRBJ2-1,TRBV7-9,CASSSRQVRDNEQFF
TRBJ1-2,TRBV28,CASKYTGTGHYGYTF
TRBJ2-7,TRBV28,CASSTLRDYQYF
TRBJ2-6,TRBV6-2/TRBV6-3,CASSSRDDRFRANVLTF
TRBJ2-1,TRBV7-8,CASSSSRRYGDNEQFF
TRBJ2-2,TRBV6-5,CASRRATTGELFF
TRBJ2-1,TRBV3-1,CASSLRGLYNEQFF
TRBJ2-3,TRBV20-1,CSALPAVAPDTQYF